Listed here are 30 T cell receptor beta chains from one sample, sequenced in a study of radiation and T cells in renal cell carcinoma. TCRdb keeps only in-frame clones here, not all; method: immunoSEQ multiplex PCR. This table has some 150,000 clones, around 88% appearing once. The sample's time point: blood 4 weeks post-SBRT, at nephrectomy. This sample's treatment: 15 Gy SBRT to primary tumor, nephrectomy 4 weeks later. The sequences come from blood, collected from a patient whose treatment included radiotherapy and nephrectomy. These receptors were obtained from a woman aged 50 to 65 with renal cell carcinoma.

The chain employs TRBV11-2 and TRBJ1-2; 7 bases match TRBD1. Trimming took 1 base from V and 9 from J; bases not matched to a gene: 8. This CDR3 is built from 14 residues. Germline CDR1 and CDR2: SGHAT and FQNNGV. CDR3 residues: CASSLAEGQSRYTF. CDR3 bases: TGTGCCAGCAGCTTAGCCGAGGGACAGTCCCGCTACACCTTC. Supplemented by reference TRBV11-2 and TRBJ1-2, the full variable domain reads EAGVAQSPRYKIIEKRQSVAFWCNPISGHATLYWYQQILGQGPKLLIQFQNNGVVDDSQLPKDRFSAERLKGVDSTLKIQPAKLEDSAVYLCASSLAEGQSRYTFGSGTRLTVV.

This clone was seen a handful of times. The V and J genes are TRBV28 and TRBJ2-1; the D is unclear. V lost 8 bases and J 7 bases, leaving 9 bases between the germline ends. This CDR3 has 11 amino acids. Looked up from germline, CDR1 is MDHEN and CDR2 is SYDVKM. CDR3 amino acids: CASLRSNEQFF. In DNA, the CDR3 is TGTGCCAGCCTCAGAAGTAATGAGCAGTTCTTC.

The chain couples TRBV7-2 to TRBJ2-1; 13 positions match TRBD2. J was trimmed by 4 bases and V by 5 bases; bases with no gene match: 5. The CDR3 loop spans 16 amino acids. Germline V gene data show CDR1 as SGHTA and CDR2 as FQGNSA. CDR3 sequence: CASSAGLAGLYNEQFF. The DNA of the CDR3 is TGTGCCAGCAGCGCGGGACTAGCGGGGTTATACAATGAGCAGTTCTTC.

This sequence joins TRBV7-2 and TRBJ2-1, with D unclear. V was clipped by 2 bases and J by 10 bases, with 9 bases between them. From germline, CDR1 is SGHTA and CDR2 FQGNSA. CDR3 length: 12 residues. Here the CDR3 reads CASSLIDQEQFF. DNA for the CDR3: TGTGCCAGCAGCTTAATCGATCAGGAGCAGTTCTTC.

The chain carries TRBV7-2 and TRBJ1-2; unclear D gene. Per the germline V gene, CDR1 is SGHTA and CDR2 is FQGNSA. This CDR3 has 14 residues. The V gene lost 0 bases and the J gene lost 3 bases, with 8 bases spanning the gap. The CDR3 region is CASSLARVDYGYTF. In DNA, the CDR3 is TGTGCCAGCAGCTTAGCGCGGGTGGACTATGGCTACACCTTC.

V is TRBV5-1 and J is TRBJ1-2; 7 nucleotides agree with TRBD1. The CDR3 covers 14 residues. Germline CDR1 reads SGHRS; CDR2 reads YFSETQ. V lost 3 bases, J lost 4 bases, and 6 bases stayed unmatched. The DNA of the CDR3 is TGCGCCAGCAGCTGGGGACAGCCCACCTATGGCTACACCTTC. It translates to CASSWGQPTYGYTF.

The chain combines TRBV28 with TRBJ2-2, with D unresolved. Germline-derived CDR1 and CDR2 are MDHEN and SYDVKM. Trimming took 5 bases from V and 0 from J, leaving 7 bases between them. CDR3 size: 14 residues. The CDR3 is CASSPPSNTGELFF. The CDR3 coding sequence is TGTGCCAGCAGTCCTCCATCGAACACCGGGGAGCTGTTTTTT.

The V gene is TRBV11-2, the J gene TRBJ1-1; 8 bases are shared with TRBD1. This CDR3 region has 15 residues. The germline V gene encodes CDR1 SGHAT and CDR2 FQNNGV. V lost 5 bases and J lost 0; bases outside the gene matches: 5. The CDR3 coding sequence is TGTGCCAGCAGCCCGCGACAGGGGATGAACACTGAAGCTTTCTTT. The encoded protein is CASSPRQGMNTEAFF.

Points on this clone: The sample holds other DNA sequences that translate to the same CDR3. The chain couples TRBV20-1 to TRBJ2-7; D is perhaps TRBD1 or TRBD2 (5 bases each). Deletions cut 6 bases from V and 2 bases from J, with 8 bases between. Germline V lookup: CDR1 DFQATT, CDR2 SNEGSKA (reference sequence). CDR3 length equals 11 residues. The CDR3 region is CSARDAYEQYF. CDR3 sequence (DNA): TGCAGTGCAAGGGACGCCTACGAGCAGTACTTC.

The rearrangement joins TRBV4-1 to TRBJ1-5; the D is unclear. CDR1 MGHRA and CDR2 YSYEKL come from the germline V gene. Trimming cost V 0 bases and J 3 bases, with 12 bases left between them. The CDR3 covers 16 residues. CDR3 protein: CASSQDLNGPNQPQHF. In nucleotides, the CDR3 is TGCGCCAGCAGCCAAGATTTGAATGGCCCCAATCAGCCCCAGCATTTT.

The rearrangement links TRBV6-6 to TRBJ1-2; the match to TRBD1 covers 8 bases. Trimming at V came to 7 bases and at J to 2 bases, leaving 9 bases not matched to a gene. Germline CDR1 MNHNY, CDR2 SVGAGI (reference sequence). The CDR3 totals 15 residues. In nucleotides, the CDR3 is TGTGCCAGCACCAAAACAGGGGGACGAAACTATGGCTACACCTTC. Amino acid sequence: CASTKTGGRNYGYTF.

A single count supports this clone. The chain uses TRBV7-8 and TRBJ1-2; possibly TRBD1 for D (6 bases). The CDR3 totals 14 residues. Per germline, CDR1 SGHVS and CDR2 FQNEAQ. V was clipped by 5 bases and J by 6 bases, with 16 bases between them. The CDR3 here is CASSPRLGADGYTF. DNA for the CDR3: TGTGCCAGCAGCCCCAGGCTGGGGGCAGATGGCTACACCTTC.

The chain joins TRBV10-3 to TRBJ2-7, with D possibly being TRBD2 (6 bases). CDR1 and CDR2 (germline): ENHRY, SYGVKD. V shed 2 bases and J shed 6 bases, with 8 bases lying between them. This CDR3 is built from 12 residues. The CDR3: CAISEDGGEQYF. The CDR3 nucleotides are TGTGCCATCAGTGAGGACGGGGGCGAGCAGTACTTC.

This chain joins TRBV5-8 and TRBJ1-2; D is uncertain. Germline V gene lookup returns CDR1 SGHTS and CDR2 YDEGEE. The CDR3 covers 15 residues. Deletions cut 3 bases from V and 3 bases from J, with 15 bases between. The chain's CDR3 is CASSSGTRAYYGYTF. The CDR3 DNA reads as TGTGCCAGCAGCTCGGGAACTCGGGCGTACTATGGCTACACCTTC.

This chain connects TRBV5-4 to TRBJ2-7, with D perhaps matching TRBD1 (5 bases). CDR3 length equals 14 residues. V lost 1 base to trimming and J lost 2 bases, with 10 bases between them. CDR1 and CDR2 (germline): SGHNT, YYREEE (reference sequence). Here the CDR3 DNA reads TGTGCCAGCAGCTTGCAGGGCGCGGCCTACGAGCAGTACTTC. Amino acid sequence: CASSLQGAAYEQYF.

The genes are TRBV25-1 and TRBJ2-3; maybe TRBD1 (5 bases). CDR1 is MGHDK and CDR2 is SYGVNS in the germline V gene. V was clipped by 0 bases and J by 3 bases, with 16 bases between them. The CDR3 is 17 amino acids. The CDR3 loop reads CASSEYINTRATDTQYF. The CDR3 coding sequence is TGTGCCAGCAGTGAATATATTAATACCAGGGCAACAGATACGCAGTATTTT.

The chain links TRBV4-3 to TRBJ2-1; 7 bases agree with TRBD2. Germline CDR1 reads LGHNA; CDR2 reads YSLEER. This CDR3 is 15 amino acids long. The V gene end was trimmed by 0 bases and the J gene end by 6 bases; junction bases not matched to a gene: 5. Here the CDR3 DNA reads TGCGCCAGCAGCCAAGAGCGGGAGATGGGCAATGAGCAGTTCTTC. The encoded protein is CASSQEREMGNEQFF.

This chain links TRBV9 with TRBJ2-3; 8 bases line up with TRBD2. The J segment lost 4 bases and the V segment lost 0 bases, leaving 4 bases of the junction unmatched. This CDR3 contains 15 residues. The germline gives CDR1 SGDLS, CDR2 YYNGEE. The CDR3 spells CASSVGVSGADTQYF. The CDR3 DNA reads TGTGCCAGCAGCGTAGGCGTTAGCGGGGCAGATACGCAGTATTTT.

V is TRBV5-1 and J is TRBJ1-4, with D tentatively TRBD1 (5 bases). V gave up 4 bases and J gave up 5 bases, with 12 bases separating them. Germline loops: CDR1 SGHRS, CDR2 YFSETQ. The CDR3 covers 14 residues. Here the CDR3 reads CASSRGGGNEKLFF. In nucleotides, the CDR3 is TGCGCCAGCAGCCGGGGCGGGGGGAATGAAAAACTGTTTTTT.

This chain links TRBV4-1 with TRBJ1-1; tentative D call: TRBD1 (6 bases). CDR3 length: 15 amino acids. Trimming shortened V by 2 bases and J by 0 bases, and 10 bases separated the two germline ends. The V gene's germline CDR1 is MGHRA and CDR2 YSYEKL. The CDR3 nucleotides are TGCGCCAGCAGCCAATACAGGGCCATGAACACTGAAGCTTTCTTT. Protein product: CASSQYRAMNTEAFF.

The V call is TRBV10-3, the J call TRBJ1-1; TRBD1 is a possible D gene (5 bases). The V end was cut by 2 bases, the J end by 1 base, with 11 bases between. The V gene's germline CDR1 is ENHRY and CDR2 SYGVKD. This CDR3 is built from 15 residues. The CDR3 bases are TGTGCCATCAGTGAGGAGGGTGGGACGAACACTGAAGCTTTCTTT. This gives the protein CAISEEGGTNTEAFF.

This clone has only a few counts. This chain joins TRBV28 and TRBJ2-1, with D possibly being TRBD2 (6 bases). The CDR3 has 14 residues. Trimming left V 8 bases short and J 4 bases short, with 15 bases between. Germline V gene lookup returns CDR1 MDHEN and CDR2 SYDVKM. The CDR3 spells CASLRISGYNEQFF. The CDR3 DNA sequence: TGTGCCAGCCTGCGGATTAGCGGTTACAATGAGCAGTTCTTC. Full variable domain (outside the CDR3, taken from reference TRBV28 and TRBJ2-1): DVKVTQSSRYLVKRTGEKVFLECVQDMDHENMFWYRQDPGLGLRLIYFSYDVKMKEKGDIPEGYSVSREKKERFSLILESASTNQTSMYLCASLRISGYNEQFFGPGTRLTVL.

This clone was observed a single time. CDR3 DNA sequence: TGTGCCAGCAGCTCCCAGTGGACCGGGGGGGCACAAGAGACCCAGTACTTC. Translated, it gives CASSSQWTGGAQETQYF. The rearrangement uses TRBV7-2 and TRBJ2-5, with TRBD2 matching 8 bases. From germline, CDR1 is SGHTA and CDR2 FQGNSA. There are 17 residues in the CDR3. The V gene end was trimmed by 4 bases and the J gene end by 2 bases; junction bases not matched to a gene: 12.

This chain connects TRBV6-6 to TRBJ2-7, with TRBD1 matching 8 bases. The CDR3 length is 13 residues. Per germline, CDR1 MNHNY and CDR2 SVGAGI (reference sequence). The J segment lost 0 bases and the V segment lost 9 bases, leaving 4 bases of the junction unmatched. The DNA of the CDR3 is TGTGCCAGTAACAGGGGGTCCTCCTACGAGCAGTACTTC. This sequence encodes CASNRGSSYEQYF.

The chain employs TRBV7-9 and TRBJ2-1, with 13 bases fitting TRBD2. Trimming took 7 bases from V and 9 from J; bases not matched to a gene: 6. The length of the CDR3 is 14 residues. The germline V gene has CDR1 SEHNR and CDR2 FQNEAQ (reference sequence). The CDR3 region is CASTGLAGVSEQFF. CDR3 DNA: TGTGCCAGCACAGGACTAGCGGGAGTTTCTGAGCAGTTCTTC.

The chain couples TRBV7-9 to TRBJ1-6, with 11 positions matching TRBD1. V lost 5 bases to trimming and J lost 10 bases; unmatched junction nucleotides: 7. The CDR3 is 15 amino acids. Germline assignment: CDR1 SEHNR and CDR2 FQNEAQ (reference sequence). This chain's CDR3 is CASSRGTGGYSPLHF. The CDR3, as DNA: TGTGCCAGCAGCAGGGGGACAGGGGGGTACTCACCCCTCCACTTT.

Notes on this clone: Other nucleotide sequences in the sample specify the same CDR3. V and J are TRBV4-3 and TRBJ2-5; D call uncertain. Trimming removed 2 bases at V and 1 base at J, with 8 bases between. Germline V gene lookup returns CDR1 LGHNA and CDR2 YSLEER. The CDR3 length is 14 residues. CDR3 sequence (DNA): TGCGCCAGCAGCCAATCGGGTCGCCAAGAGACCCAGTACTTC. Translating it yields CASSQSGRQETQYF.

The chain links TRBV28 to TRBJ1-5; D gene uncertain. Germline CDR1 is MDHEN and CDR2 is SYDVKM. Trimming cost V 5 bases and J 9 bases, with 5 bases left between them. CDR3 length: 10 amino acids. The DNA for the CDR3 is TGTGCCAGCAGTGTGAGGCCCCAGCATTTT. Residues: CASSVRPQHF. Variable domain in full (rest from reference TRBV28 and TRBJ1-5): DVKVTQSSRYLVKRTGEKVFLECVQDMDHENMFWYRQDPGLGLRLIYFSYDVKMKEKGDIPEGYSVSREKKERFSLILESASTNQTSMYLCASSVRPQHFGDGTRLSIL.

The chain links TRBV7-2 to TRBJ2-1, with D perhaps matching TRBD2 (7 bases). The CDR3 loop spans 17 amino acids. Trimming removed 5 bases at V and 6 bases at J, with 23 bases between. CDR1 is SGHTA and CDR2 is FQGNSA in the germline V gene. The CDR3 sequence is CASSAALGGARLNEQFF. Here the CDR3 DNA reads TGTGCCAGCAGCGCAGCACTTGGGGGGGCGAGACTCAATGAGCAGTTCTTC.

V usage is TRBV27 and J usage is TRBJ1-3; D not resolved. Germline values: CDR1 MNHEY, CDR2 SMNVEV (reference sequence). The CDR3 totals 14 residues. The ends were cut back, 6 bases at V and 3 bases at J, with 12 bases in the middle. The CDR3 sequence: CASSNGFFGNTIYF. CDR3 bases: TGTGCCAGCAGCAACGGATTTTTTGGAAACACCATATATTTT.